The clone carrying this TCR beta chain was observed many times. Its matching antigen is unknown. Ophthalmopathy patients had moderate-to-severe active disease, CAS ≥3, NOSPECS ≥4, and disease duration under 3 months. The data are from a study of T cells in Graves' hyperthyroidism and ophthalmopathy. The study's findings and limits: Ophthalmopathy was identified by the model a median approximately 6.9 months ahead of onset. Most thyroid-expanded clonotypes above 0.001 were also found in blood.

Researchers took RNA transcripts and amplified the TCR beta CDR3 regions from them. TCR CDR3 regions were first amplified by RT-PCR with HTBI primers. MiXCR, applied by TCRdb to the multiplex PCR reads, yields one record per CDR3 protein. This sample yields 700,000 or so distinct CDR3 sequences, of which roughly 15% are seen a single time; around 13% belongs to the top ten. The CDR3 has 16 amino acids. Germline loops: CDR1 MNHEY, CDR2 SMNVEV (reference sequence). Between the trimmed V and J ends, which lost 8 bases and 5 bases, there was a span of 21 bases. Material for sequencing was blood. The sequence was collected from a woman in her 50s with Graves' ophthalmopathy. The rearrangement links TRBV27 to TRBJ2-2, with D possibly being TRBD1 (6 bases). CDR3 protein: CASSFLRGLRTGELFF. Here the CDR3 DNA reads TGTGCCAGCTCTTTTCTAAGGGGGTTGAGGACCGGGGAGCTGTTTTTT.